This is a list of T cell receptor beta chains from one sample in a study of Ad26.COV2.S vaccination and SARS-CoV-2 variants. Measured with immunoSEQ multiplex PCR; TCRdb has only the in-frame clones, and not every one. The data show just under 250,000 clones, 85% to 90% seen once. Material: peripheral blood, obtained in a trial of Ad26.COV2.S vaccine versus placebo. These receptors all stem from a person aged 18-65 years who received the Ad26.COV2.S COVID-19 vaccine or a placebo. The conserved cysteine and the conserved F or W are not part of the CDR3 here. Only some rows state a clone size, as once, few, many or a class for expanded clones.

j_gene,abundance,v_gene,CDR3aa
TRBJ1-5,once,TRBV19,ASSIVQGPQPQH
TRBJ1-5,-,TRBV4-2,ASSQDSGNNQPQH
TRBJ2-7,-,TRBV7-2,ASSLNSGRKPYEQY
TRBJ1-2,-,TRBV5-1,ASSLDAPGYGYT
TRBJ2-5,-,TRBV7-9,ASSLLAGQAQETQY
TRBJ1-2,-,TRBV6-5,ASSPMGGRGYT
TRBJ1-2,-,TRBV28,ASSLPRTGTYGYT
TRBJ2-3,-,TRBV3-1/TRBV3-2,ASSQKLEGADTQY
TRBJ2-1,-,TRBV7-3,ASSPGLADEQF
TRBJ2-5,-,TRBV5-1,ASSPGTGVKYQETQY
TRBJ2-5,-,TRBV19,ASSTSGSSGETQY
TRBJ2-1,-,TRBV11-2,ASNRNSYNEQF
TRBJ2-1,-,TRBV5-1,ASSLVAGVYNEQF
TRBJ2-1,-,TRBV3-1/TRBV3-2,ASSPSGETYNEQF
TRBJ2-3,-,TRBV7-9,ASSLPRSTDTQY
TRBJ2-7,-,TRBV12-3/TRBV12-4,ASSLRQGNEQY
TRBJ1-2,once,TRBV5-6,ASNLVMEISGYT
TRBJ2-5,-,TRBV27,ASSPDRNQETQY
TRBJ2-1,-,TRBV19,ASSIRDLHNEQF
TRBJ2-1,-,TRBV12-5,ASGLKLGSSYNEQF
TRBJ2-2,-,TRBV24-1,ATSDQGQGGGGELF
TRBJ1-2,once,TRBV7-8,ASSLVAGRGYGYT
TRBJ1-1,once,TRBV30,AWSFDRGTEAF